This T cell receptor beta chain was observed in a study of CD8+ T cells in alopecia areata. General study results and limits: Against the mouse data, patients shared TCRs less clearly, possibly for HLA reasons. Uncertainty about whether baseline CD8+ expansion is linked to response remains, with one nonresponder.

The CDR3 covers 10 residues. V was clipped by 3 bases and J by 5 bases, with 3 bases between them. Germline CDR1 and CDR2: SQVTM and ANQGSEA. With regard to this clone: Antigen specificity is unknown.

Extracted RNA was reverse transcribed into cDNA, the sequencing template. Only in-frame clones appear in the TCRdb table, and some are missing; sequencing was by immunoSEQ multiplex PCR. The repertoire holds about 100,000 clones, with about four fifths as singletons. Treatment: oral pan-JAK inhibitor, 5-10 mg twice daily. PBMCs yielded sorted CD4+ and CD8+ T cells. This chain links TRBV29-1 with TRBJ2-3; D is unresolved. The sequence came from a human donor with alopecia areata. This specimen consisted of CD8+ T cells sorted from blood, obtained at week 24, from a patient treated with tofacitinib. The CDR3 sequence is CSVDEDTQYF. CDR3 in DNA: TGCAGCGTTGATGAAGATACGCAGTATTTT.